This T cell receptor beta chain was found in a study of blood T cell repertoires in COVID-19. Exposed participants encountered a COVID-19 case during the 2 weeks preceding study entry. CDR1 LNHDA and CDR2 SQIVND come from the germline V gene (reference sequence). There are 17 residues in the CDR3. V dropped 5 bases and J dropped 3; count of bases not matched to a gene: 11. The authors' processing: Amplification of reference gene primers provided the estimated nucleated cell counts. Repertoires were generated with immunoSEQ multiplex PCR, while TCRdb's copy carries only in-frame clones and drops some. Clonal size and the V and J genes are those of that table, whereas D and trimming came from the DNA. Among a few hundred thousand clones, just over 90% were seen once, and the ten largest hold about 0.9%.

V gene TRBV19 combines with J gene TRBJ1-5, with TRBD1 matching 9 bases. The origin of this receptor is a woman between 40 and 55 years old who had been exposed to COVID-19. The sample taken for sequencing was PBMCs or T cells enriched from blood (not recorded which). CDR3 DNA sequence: TGTGCCAGTAGTTCGGGCGGGACAGGGATATTCAATCAGCCCCAGCATTTT. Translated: CASSSGGTGIFNQPQHF.